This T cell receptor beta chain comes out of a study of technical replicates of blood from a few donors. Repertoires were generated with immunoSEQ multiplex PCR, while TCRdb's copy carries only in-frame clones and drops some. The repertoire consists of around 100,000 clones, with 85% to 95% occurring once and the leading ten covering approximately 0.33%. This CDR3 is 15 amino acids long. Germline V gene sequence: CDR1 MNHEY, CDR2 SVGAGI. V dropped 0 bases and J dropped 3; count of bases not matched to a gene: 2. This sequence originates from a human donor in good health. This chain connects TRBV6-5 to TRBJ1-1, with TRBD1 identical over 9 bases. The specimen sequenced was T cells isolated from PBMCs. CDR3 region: CASSYSRDRDTEAFF. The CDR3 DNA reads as TGTGCCAGCAGTTACTCCCGGGACAGGGACACTGAAGCTTTCTTT.